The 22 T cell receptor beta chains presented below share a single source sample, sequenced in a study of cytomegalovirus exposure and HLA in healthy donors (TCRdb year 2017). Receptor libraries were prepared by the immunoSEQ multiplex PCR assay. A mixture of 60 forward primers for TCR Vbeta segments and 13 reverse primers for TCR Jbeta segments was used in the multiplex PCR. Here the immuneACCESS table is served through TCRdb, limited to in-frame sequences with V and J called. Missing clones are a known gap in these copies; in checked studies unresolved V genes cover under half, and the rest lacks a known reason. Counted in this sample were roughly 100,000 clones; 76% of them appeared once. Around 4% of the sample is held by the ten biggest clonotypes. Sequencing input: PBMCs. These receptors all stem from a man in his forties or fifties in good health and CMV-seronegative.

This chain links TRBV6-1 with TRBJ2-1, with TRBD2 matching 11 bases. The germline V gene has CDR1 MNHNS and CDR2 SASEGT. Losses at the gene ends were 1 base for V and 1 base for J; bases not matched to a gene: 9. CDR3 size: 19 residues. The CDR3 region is CASSEVNSGGARSYNEQFF. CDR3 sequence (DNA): TGTGCCAGCAGTGAAGTGAATAGCGGGGGGGCCAGGTCCTACAATGAGCAGTTCTTC.

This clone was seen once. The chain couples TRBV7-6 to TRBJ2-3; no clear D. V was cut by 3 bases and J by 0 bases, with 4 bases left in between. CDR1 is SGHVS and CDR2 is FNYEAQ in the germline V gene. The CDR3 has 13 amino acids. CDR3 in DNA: TGTGCCAGCAGCTTTGGCAGCACAGATACGCAGTATTTT. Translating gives CASSFGSTDTQYF. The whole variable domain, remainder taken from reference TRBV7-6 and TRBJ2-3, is GAGVSQSPRYKVTKRGQDVALRCDPISGHVSLYWYRQALGQGPEFLTYFNYEAQQDKSGLPNDRFSAERPEGSISTLTIQRTEQRDSAMYRCASSFGSTDTQYFGPGTRLTVL.

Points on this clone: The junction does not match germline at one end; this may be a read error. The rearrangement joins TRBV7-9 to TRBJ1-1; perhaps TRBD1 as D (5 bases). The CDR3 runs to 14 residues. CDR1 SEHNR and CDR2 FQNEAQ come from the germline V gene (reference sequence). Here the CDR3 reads CSSSALGAQTEAFF. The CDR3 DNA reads TGTTCCAGCAGCGCCCTTGGGGCGCAAACTGAAGCTTTCTTT.

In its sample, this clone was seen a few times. CDR3 nucleotides: TGTGCCAGCAGCCGTCAGGGGTCAGCGGGGGGTTGGAATGAGCAGTTCTTC. This sequence encodes CASSRQGSAGGWNEQFF. The chain uses TRBV7-6 and TRBJ2-1, with TRBD2 matching over 9 bases. The CDR3 totals 17 residues. Unmatched junction bases numbered 15, after V lost 5 bases and J lost 7 bases. Germline V gene data show CDR1 as SGHVS and CDR2 as FNYEAQ. The variable domain in full, completed from reference TRBV7-6 and TRBJ2-1, reads GAGVSQSPRYKVTKRGQDVALRCDPISGHVSLYWYRQALGQGPEFLTYFNYEAQQDKSGLPNDRFSAERPEGSISTLTIQRTEQRDSAMYRCASSRQGSAGGWNEQFFGPGTRLTVL.

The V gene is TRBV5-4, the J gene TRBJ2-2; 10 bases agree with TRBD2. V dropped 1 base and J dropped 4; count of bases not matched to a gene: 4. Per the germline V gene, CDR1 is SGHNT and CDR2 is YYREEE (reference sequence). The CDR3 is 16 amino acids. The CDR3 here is CASSLLAGGLTGELFF. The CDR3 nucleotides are TGTGCCAGCAGCTTGTTAGCGGGGGGTCTCACCGGGGAGCTGTTTTTT. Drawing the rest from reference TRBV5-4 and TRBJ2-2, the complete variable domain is ETGVTQSPTHLIKTRGQQVTLRCSSQSGHNTVSWYQQALGQGPQFIFQYYREEENGRGNFPPRFSGLQFPNYSSELNVNALELDDSALYLCASSLLAGGLTGELFFGEGSRLTVL.

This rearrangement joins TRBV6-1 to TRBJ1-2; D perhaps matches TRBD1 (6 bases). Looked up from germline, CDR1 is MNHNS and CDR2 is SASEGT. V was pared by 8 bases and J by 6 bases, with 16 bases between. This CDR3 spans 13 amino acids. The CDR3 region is CASGARGGDGYTF. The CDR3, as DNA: TGTGCCAGCGGGGCGAGGGGGGGGGATGGCTACACCTTC.

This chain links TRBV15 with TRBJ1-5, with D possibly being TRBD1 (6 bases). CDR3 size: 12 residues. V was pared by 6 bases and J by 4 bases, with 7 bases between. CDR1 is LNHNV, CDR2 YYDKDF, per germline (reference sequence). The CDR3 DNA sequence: TGTGCCACCAGACAGGGTAATCAGCCCCAGCATTTT. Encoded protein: CATRQGNQPQHF.

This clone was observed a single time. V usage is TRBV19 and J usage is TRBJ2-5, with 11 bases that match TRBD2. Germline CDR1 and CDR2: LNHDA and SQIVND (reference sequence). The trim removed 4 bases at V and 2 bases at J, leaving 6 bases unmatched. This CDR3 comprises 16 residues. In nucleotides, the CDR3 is TGTGCCAGTAGTACCGGACTAGCGGGTGCTCAAGAGACCCAGTACTTC. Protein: CASSTGLAGAQETQYF.

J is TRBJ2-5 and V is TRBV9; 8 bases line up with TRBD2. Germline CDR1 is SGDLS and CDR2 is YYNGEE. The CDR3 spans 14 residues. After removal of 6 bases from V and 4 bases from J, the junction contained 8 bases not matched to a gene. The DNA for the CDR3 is TGTGCCAGCAACGAACGGGGGGGCAGAGAGACCCAGTACTTC. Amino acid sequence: CASNERGGRETQYF.

The CDR3 DNA reads as TGTGCCTGGAGTGTCGACGGGGGGAGGCGCGAGCAGTACTTC. It is translated as CAWSVDGGRREQYF. V is TRBV30 and J is TRBJ2-7, with 7 bases lining up with TRBD2. The germline gives CDR1 GTSNPN, CDR2 SVGIG (reference sequence). The CDR3 runs to 14 residues. J gave up 6 bases and V 0 bases, and 8 bases lay outside the gene matches.

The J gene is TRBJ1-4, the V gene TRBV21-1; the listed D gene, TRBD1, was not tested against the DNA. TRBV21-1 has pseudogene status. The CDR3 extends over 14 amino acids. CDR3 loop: CASSGQGKIEKLFF. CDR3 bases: TGTGCCAGCAGCGGACAGGGAAAGATTGAAAAACTGTTTTTT.

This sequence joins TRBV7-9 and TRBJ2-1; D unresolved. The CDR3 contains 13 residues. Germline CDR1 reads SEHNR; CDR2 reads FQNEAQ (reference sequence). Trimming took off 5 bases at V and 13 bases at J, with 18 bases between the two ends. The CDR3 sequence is CASSLPPTETQFF. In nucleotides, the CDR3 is TGTGCCAGCAGCCTCCCCCCTACGGAGACCCAGTTCTTC.

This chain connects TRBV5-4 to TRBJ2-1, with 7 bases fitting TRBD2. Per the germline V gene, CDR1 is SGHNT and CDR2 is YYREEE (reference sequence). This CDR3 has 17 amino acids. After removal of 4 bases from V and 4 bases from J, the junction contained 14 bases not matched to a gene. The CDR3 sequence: CASSPDQWRGMYNEQFF. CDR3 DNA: TGTGCCAGCAGCCCGGACCAATGGCGGGGGATGTACAATGAGCAGTTCTTC.

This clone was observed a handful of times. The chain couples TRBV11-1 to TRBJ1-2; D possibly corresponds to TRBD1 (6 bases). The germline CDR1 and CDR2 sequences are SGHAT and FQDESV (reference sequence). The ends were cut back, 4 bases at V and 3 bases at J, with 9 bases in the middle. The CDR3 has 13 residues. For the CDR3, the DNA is TGTGCCAGCAGCTCCCAGGGGTACTATGGCTACACCTTC. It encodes CASSSQGYYGYTF.

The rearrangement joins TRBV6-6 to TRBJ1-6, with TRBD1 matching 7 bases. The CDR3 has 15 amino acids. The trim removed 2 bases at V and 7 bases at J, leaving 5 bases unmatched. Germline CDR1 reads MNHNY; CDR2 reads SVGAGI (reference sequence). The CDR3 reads CASSYPQGVNSPLHF. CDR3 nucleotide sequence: TGTGCCAGCAGTTACCCCCAGGGGGTGAATTCACCCCTCCACTTT.

The CDR3 region has the DNA TGTGCCAGCAGCCCGACAGGGGATAACTATGGCTACACCTTC. Translating gives CASSPTGDNYGYTF. This chain connects TRBV5-6 to TRBJ1-2; TRBD1 agrees at 8 bases. The germline V gene encodes CDR1 SGHDT and CDR2 YYEEEE. The length of the CDR3 is 14 residues. The trim removed 4 bases at V and 1 base at J, leaving 3 bases unmatched.

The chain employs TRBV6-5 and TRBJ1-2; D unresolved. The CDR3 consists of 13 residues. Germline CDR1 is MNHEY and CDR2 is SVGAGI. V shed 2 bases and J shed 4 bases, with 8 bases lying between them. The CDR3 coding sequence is TGTGCCAGCAGTTACATCGCAGTCTATGGCTACACCTTC. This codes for CASSYIAVYGYTF.

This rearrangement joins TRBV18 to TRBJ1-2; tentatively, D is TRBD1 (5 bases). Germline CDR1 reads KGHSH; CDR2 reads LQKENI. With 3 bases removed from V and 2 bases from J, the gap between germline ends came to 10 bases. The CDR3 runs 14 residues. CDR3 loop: CASSPPGLNYGYTF. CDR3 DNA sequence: TGTGCCAGCTCACCTCCGGGACTCAACTATGGCTACACCTTC.

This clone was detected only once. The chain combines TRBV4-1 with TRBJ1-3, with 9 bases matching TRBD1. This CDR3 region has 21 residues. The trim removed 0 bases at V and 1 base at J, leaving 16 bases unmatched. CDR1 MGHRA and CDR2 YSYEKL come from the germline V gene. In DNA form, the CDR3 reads TGCGCCAGCAGCCAAGATTTAACCCCCCCCCTGACAGGGGGGTCTGGAAACACCATATATTTT. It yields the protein CASSQDLTPPLTGGSGNTIYF.

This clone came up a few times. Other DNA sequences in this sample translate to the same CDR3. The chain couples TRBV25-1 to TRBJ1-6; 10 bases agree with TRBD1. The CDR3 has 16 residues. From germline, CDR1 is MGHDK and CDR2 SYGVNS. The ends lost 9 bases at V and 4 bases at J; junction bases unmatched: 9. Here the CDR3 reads CASTPRTGGYNSPLHF. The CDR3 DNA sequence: TGTGCCAGTACACCTCGGACAGGGGGTTATAATTCACCCCTCCACTTT.

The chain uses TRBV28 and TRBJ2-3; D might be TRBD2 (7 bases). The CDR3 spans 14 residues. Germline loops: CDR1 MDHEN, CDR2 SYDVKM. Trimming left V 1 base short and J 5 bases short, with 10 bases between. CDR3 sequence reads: CASSLSGGLDTQYF. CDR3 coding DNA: TGTGCCAGCAGTTTATCGGGGGGCCTAGATACGCAGTATTTT.

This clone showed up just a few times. The CDR3 DNA follows: TGTGCCAGCAGCACCCCCGGACAGGGGAATTCACCCCTCCACTTT. Translated, it gives CASSTPGQGNSPLHF. The chain combines TRBV5-4 with TRBJ1-6; TRBD1 aligns across 9 bases. The CDR3 spans 15 residues. From germline, CDR1 is SGHNT and CDR2 YYREEE (reference sequence). The V and J ends lost 4 bases and 7 bases, in that order; junction bases with no gene match: 6.